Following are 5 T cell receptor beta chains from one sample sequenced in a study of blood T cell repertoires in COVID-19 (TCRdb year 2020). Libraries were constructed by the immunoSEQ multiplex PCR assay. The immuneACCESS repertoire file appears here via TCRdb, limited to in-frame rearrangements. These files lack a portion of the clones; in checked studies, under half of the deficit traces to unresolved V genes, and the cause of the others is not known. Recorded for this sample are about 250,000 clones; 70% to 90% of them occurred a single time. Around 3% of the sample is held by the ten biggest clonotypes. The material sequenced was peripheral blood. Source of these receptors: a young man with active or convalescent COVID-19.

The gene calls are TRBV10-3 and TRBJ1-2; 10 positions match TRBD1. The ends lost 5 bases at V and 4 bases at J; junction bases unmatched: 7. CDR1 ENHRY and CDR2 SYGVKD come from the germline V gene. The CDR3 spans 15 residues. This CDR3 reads CAISKAGTGVYGYTF. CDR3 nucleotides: TGTGCCATCAGTAAAGCCGGGACAGGGGTCTATGGCTACACCTTC.

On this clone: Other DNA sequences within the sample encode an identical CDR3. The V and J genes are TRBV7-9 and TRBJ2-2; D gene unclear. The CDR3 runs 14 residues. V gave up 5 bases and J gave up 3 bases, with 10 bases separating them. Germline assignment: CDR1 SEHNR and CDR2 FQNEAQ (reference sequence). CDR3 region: CASSLSRDTGELFF. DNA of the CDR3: TGTGCCAGCAGCCTGAGCCGAGACACCGGGGAGCTGTTTTTT.

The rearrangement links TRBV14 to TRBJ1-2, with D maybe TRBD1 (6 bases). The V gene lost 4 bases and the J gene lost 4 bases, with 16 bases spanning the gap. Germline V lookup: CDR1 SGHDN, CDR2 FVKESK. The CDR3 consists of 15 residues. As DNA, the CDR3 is TGTGCCAGCAGCCCCAGGGGCTGGGCCTTCTATGGCTACACCTTC. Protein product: CASSPRGWAFYGYTF. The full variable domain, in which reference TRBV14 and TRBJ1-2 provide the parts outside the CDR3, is EAGVTQFPSHSVIEKGQTVTLRCDPISGHDNLYWYRRVMGKEIKFLLHFVKESKQDESGMPNNRFLAERTGGTYSTLKVQPAELEDSGVYFCASSPRGWAFYGYTFGSGTRLTVV.

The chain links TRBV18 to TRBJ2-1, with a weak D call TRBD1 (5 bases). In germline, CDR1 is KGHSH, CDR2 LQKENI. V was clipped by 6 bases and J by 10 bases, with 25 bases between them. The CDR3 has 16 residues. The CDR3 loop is CASSTEVSVGVGEQFF. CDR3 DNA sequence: TGTGCCAGCTCCACAGAAGTTTCGGTAGGGGTCGGGGAGCAGTTCTTC.

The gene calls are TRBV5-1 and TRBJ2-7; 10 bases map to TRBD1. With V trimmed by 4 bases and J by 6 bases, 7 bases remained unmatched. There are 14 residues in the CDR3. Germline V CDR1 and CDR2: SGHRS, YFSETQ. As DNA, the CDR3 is TGCGCCAGCAGCACCGGGACAGGGGAAGGCGAGCAGTACTTC. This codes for CASSTGTGEGEQYF.